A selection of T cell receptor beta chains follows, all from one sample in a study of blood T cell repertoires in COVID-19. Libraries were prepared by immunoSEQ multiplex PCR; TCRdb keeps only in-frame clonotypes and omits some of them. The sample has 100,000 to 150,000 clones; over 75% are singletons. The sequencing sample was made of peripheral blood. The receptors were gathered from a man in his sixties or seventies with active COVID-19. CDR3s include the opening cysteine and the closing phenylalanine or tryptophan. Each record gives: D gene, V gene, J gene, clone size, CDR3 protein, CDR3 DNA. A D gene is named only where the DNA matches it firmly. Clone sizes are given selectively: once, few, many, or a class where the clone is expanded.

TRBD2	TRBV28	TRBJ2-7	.	CASSLLAGGYEQYF	TGTGCCAGCAGTTTGCTAGCGGGAGGCTACGAGCAGTACTTC
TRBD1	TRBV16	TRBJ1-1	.	CASSQSGQGNTEAFF	TGTGCCAGCAGCCAATCGGGACAGGGGAACACTGAAGCTTTCTTT
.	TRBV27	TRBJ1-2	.	CASSLRRGDGYTF	TGTGCCAGCAGTTTACGACGCGGGGATGGCTACACCTTC
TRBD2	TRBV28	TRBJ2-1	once	CASSFSSGRANEQFF	TGTGCCAGCAGTTTCTCTAGCGGGAGGGCGAATGAGCAGTTCTTC
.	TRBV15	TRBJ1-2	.	CATSGGQLYGYTF	TGTGCCACCAGTGGCGGACAGTTGTATGGCTACACCTTC
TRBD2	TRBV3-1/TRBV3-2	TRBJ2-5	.	CASSQDLGLAGEETQYF	TGTGCCAGCAGCCAAGATCTGGGGCTAGCGGGGGAAGAGACCCAGTACTTC
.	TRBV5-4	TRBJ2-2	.	CASRRNTGELFF	TGTGCCAGCAGGCGGAACACCGGGGAGCTGTTTTTT
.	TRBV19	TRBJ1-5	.	CASSAPGHRQPQHF	TGTGCCAGTAGTGCCCCGGGACATCGTCAGCCCCAGCATTTT
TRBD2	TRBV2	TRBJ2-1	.	CASSVSGGSYNEQFF	TGTGCCAGCAGTGTATCGGGGGGTTCCTACAATGAGCAGTTCTTC
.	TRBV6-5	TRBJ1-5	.	CASSYSGRVGQPQHF	TGTGCCAGCAGTTACTCAGGGAGGGTCGGTCAGCCCCAGCATTTT
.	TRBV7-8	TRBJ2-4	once	CASSLVTGTNIQYF	TGTGCCAGCAGCTTAGTCACAGGGACAAACATTCAGTACTTC
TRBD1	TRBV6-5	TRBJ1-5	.	CASTVGQVNQPQHF	TGTGCCAGCACCGTAGGACAGGTCAATCAGCCCCAGCATTTT
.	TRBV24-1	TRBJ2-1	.	CATSDQGGSSYNEQFF	TGTGCCACCAGTGATCAAGGAGGGAGCTCCTACAATGAGCAGTTCTTC
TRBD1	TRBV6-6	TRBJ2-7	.	CASSSPGTGDYEQYF	TGTGCCAGCAGTTCCCCCGGGACAGGGGACTACGAGCAGTACTTC
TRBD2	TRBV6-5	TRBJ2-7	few	CASRLRDYSYEQYF	TGTGCCAGCAGGCTCCGGGACTATTCCTACGAGCAGTACTTC
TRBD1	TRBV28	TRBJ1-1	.	CASSRDRGKVNTEAFF	TGTGCCAGCAGCCGGGACAGGGGAAAAGTGAACACTGAAGCTTTCTTT
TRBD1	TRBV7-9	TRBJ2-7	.	CASSFRTGFAEQYF	TGTGCCAGCAGCTTCCGGACAGGGTTTGCCGAGCAGTACTTC
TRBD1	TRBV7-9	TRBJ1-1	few	CASSFGRGTEAFF	TGTGCCAGCAGCTTCGGCAGGGGGACTGAAGCTTTCTTT
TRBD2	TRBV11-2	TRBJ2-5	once	CASSLRTSDWGTQYF	TGTGCCAGCAGCCTCCGGACTAGTGACTGGGGGACCCAGTACTTC
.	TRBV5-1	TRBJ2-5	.	CASSLGRGPGQETQYF	TGCGCCAGCAGCTTGGGGAGGGGCCCGGGGCAAGAGACCCAGTACTTC
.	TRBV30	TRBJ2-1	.	CAWTDSYNEQFF	TGTGCCTGGACAGACAGCTACAATGAGCAGTTCTTC